There are a few counts of the clone carrying this TCR beta chain. As yet, its antigen is unknown. Next came a second PCR, run for about 7 to 12 cycles, which used a sample-barcoded 5' primer along with a J-beta primer mix. TCRdb fed the 5' RACE reads into MiXCR, producing one record per CDR3 protein. The table records some 640,000 distinct CDR3 sequences, approximately 30% of them present only once. The entry originates in a study of blood T cells in healthy people across ages. Total RNA was isolated from each sample in quantities of at least 5 micrograms. From germline, CDR1 is SGHDN and CDR2 FVKESK. Trimming took off 5 bases at V and 2 bases at J, with 9 bases between the two ends. The CDR3 covers 14 residues. Study-wide results and caveats: Naive T cell percentage strongly correlated with TCR beta diversity.

V is TRBV14 and J is TRBJ2-2; D gene ambiguous. This TCR was recovered from a woman older than 75 in good health. The sequenced material came from blood. CDR3 sequence reads: CASSGRTNTGELFF. The CDR3 DNA reads TGTGCCAGCAGCGGACGCACAAACACCGGGGAGCTGTTTTTT.